Described below is a single T cell receptor (beta chain) sequence and its context. What it binds is not known. The repertoire was sequenced with immunoSEQ multiplex PCR; TCRdb's copy has only in-frame clones and lacks some. Here the sample spans 130,000 or so clones, about nine tenths being singletons. The V gene's germline CDR1 is SGHAT and CDR2 FQNNGV. Trimming cost V 3 bases and J 5 bases; bases outside gene matches: 8. CDR3 length: 16 amino acids. The data stem from a study of T cell responses to AZD1222 COVID-19 vaccine. Study information: Pooled in the analysis were second doses at about 4 or about 12 weeks. General study results and limits: Baseline seropositivity characterized only 5 or 6 AZD1222 recipients. Researchers report vaccine-associated CD4 TCRs spanning spike, with dominance at 160-218 and 743-854. Mostly white British, mostly female donors; authors suggested clonal diversity may be underestimated.

The source was peripheral blood, collected on day 0 of AZD1222 vaccination. The chain recombines TRBV11-2 with TRBJ2-3, with 10 bases that match TRBD1. This TCR was sampled from an adult in good health. The CDR3 region has the DNA TGTGCCAGCAGCTTTTCCTCCGGGACAGGGGTAGATACGCAGTATTTT. Its translation: CASSFSSGTGVDTQYF.